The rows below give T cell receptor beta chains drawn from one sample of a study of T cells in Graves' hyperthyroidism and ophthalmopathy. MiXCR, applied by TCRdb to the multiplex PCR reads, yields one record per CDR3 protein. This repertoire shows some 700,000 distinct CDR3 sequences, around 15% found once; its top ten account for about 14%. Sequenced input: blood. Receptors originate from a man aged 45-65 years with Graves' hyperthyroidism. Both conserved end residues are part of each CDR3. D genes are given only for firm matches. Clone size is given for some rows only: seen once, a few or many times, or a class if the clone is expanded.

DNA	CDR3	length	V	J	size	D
TGTGCCAGCAGCTTAGGTAGGCAGTACAATGAGCAGTTCTTC	CASSLGRQYNEQFF	14	TRBV7-2	TRBJ2-1	many	-
TGTGCCAGCAGTGAAGTTCTAGATAACTATGGCTACACCTTC	CASSEVLDNYGYTF	14	TRBV6-1	TRBJ1-2	once	-
TGTGCCAGCAGCGTAGGGTCTAGCGGGGCTTACGAGCAGTACTTC	CASSVGSSGAYEQYF	15	TRBV9	TRBJ2-7	few	TRBD2
TGTGCCTGGAGTGTAGAGGGGGCAGGACCCGTCGGGACAGATACGCAGTATTTT	CAWSVEGAGPVGTDTQYF	18	TRBV30	TRBJ2-3	few	TRBD1
TGCGCCAGCAGCCTCTTAGGACCGCGCGATGAGCAGTTCTTC	CASSLLGPRDEQFF	14	TRBV4-1	TRBJ2-1	few	-
TGCAGTGCTACCCTAGCGGAGAACTCCTACGAGCAGTACTTC	CSATLAENSYEQYF	14	TRBV20-1	TRBJ2-7	few	TRBD2
TGTGCCAGCAGTGATCCTAGCGGGAGCTCCTACAATGAGCAGTTCTTC	CASSDPSGSSYNEQFF	16	TRBV6-2/TRBV6-3	TRBJ2-1	few	TRBD2
TGTGCCAGCAGGTCAGGGGCGCGGGAGACCCAGTACTTC	CASRSGARETQYF	13	TRBV6-1	TRBJ2-5	-	-
TGTGCCACCAGTGAGGGACAGGGGACCAAAAACATTCAGTACTTC	CATSEGQGTKNIQYF	15	TRBV24-1	TRBJ2-4	-	TRBD1
TGTGCCAGCAGTTTGCGACAGGTTGACAATCAGCCCCAGCATTTT	CASSLRQVDNQPQHF	15	TRBV27	TRBJ1-5	many	-
TGTGCCAGCACGGAGCTAGCCAAAAACATTCAGTACTTC	CASTELAKNIQYF	13	TRBV28	TRBJ2-4	few	-
TGTGCCACCAGTGATTTGTGGGGAGGCTACAATGAGCAGTTCTTC	CATSDLWGGYNEQFF	15	TRBV24-1	TRBJ2-1	-	-
TGTGCCACCCAAGGGGTGGAGACCCAGTACTTC	CATQGVETQYF	11	TRBV2	TRBJ2-5	many	-
TGTGCCAGCAGGGACAGGGGGCGATACCAGCCCCAGCATTTT	CASRDRGRYQPQHF	14	TRBV28	TRBJ1-5	once	TRBD1
TGTGCCCACACCCTTGGGGCTGGGGCCAACGTCCTGACTTTC	CAHTLGAGANVLTF	14	TRBV30	TRBJ2-6	many	-